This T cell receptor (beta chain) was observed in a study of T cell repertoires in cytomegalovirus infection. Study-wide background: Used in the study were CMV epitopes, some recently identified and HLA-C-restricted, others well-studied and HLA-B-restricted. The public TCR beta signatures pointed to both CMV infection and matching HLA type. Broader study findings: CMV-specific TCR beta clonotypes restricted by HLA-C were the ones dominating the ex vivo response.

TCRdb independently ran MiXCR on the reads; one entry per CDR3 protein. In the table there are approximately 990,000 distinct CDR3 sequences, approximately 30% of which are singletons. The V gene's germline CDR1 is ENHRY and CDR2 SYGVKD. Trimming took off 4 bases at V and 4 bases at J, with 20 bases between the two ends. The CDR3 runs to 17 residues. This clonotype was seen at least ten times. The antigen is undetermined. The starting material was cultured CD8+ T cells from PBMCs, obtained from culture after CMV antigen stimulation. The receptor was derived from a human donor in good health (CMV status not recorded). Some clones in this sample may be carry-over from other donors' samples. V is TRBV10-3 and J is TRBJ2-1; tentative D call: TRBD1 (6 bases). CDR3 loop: CAISVPGGSAAYNEQFF. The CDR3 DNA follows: TGTGCCATCAGTGTACCTGGGGGCAGTGCCGCGTACAATGAGCAGTTCTTC.